These 5 T cell receptor beta chains came from one sample sequenced in a study of monozygotic twins with cystic fibrosis. Profiling relied on immunoSEQ multiplex PCR, and the TCRdb table lists in-frame clones only, not all of them. The sample includes roughly 10,000 clones, roughly 96% of them seen just once. Sequencing input: blood. The receptor set was obtained from a boy younger than 18 with cystic fibrosis.

The genes are TRBV7-6 and TRBJ1-1; no firm D call. This CDR3 comprises 14 residues. V was shortened by 5 bases and J by 7 bases, with 17 bases between the two germline ends. Germline values: CDR1 SGHVS, CDR2 FNYEAQ. CDR3 sequence reads: CASSPNPEYSEAFF. For the CDR3, the DNA is TGTGCCAGCAGCCCGAACCCGGAGTACAGTGAAGCTTTCTTT.

This rearrangement joins TRBV7-2 to TRBJ2-5, with D unclear. V lost 5 bases and J 0 bases, leaving 22 bases between the germline ends. The CDR3 runs to 18 residues. Germline V gene sequence: CDR1 SGHTA, CDR2 FQGNSA. DNA of the CDR3: TGTGCCAGCAGCCACCCACAGCGAGACGGTGAATACCAAGAGACCCAGTACTTC. It codes for CASSHPQRDGEYQETQYF.

This clone was seen only a few times. This chain joins TRBV2 and TRBJ2-7; no clear D gene. Germline assignment: CDR1 SNHLY and CDR2 FYNNEI. V lost 4 bases and J 3 bases, leaving 10 bases between the germline ends. The CDR3 contains 13 residues. The CDR3 spells CASSAHTYYEQYF. CDR3 coding DNA: TGTGCCAGCAGTGCCCACACCTACTACGAGCAGTACTTC.

The chain couples TRBV7-9 to TRBJ2-3; 8 positions match TRBD2. The CDR3 length is 15 residues. V shed 0 bases and J 3 bases; nucleotides not matched to a gene: 2. Germline loops: CDR1 SEHNR, CDR2 FQNEAQ (reference sequence). The CDR3 reads CASSLARLATDTQYF. DNA of the CDR3: TGTGCCAGCAGCTTAGCCCGACTAGCGACAGATACGCAGTATTTT.

The J gene is TRBJ1-1, the V gene TRBV30; 9 bases are a match to TRBD1. Germline CDR1 and CDR2: GTSNPN and SVGIG (reference sequence). V lost 3 bases to trimming and J lost 4 bases; unmatched junction nucleotides: 3. CDR3 size: 13 residues. CDR3 nucleotide sequence: TGTGCCTGGAGGCAGACAGGGGGCACTGAAGCTTTCTTT. As protein: CAWRQTGGTEAFF.